The rows below give T cell receptor beta chains drawn from one sample of a study of shared T cell receptors in the human thymus. Some clones are missing from TCRdb's copy, which holds only in-frame ones; the method was immunoSEQ multiplex PCR. The data show just under 550,000 clones, about 84% seen once. These data were also filed under a second study, of human thymus T cells.

Sequenced input: thymocytes. These receptors came from a boy under two years old with a congenital heart defect. Both conserved end residues are part of each CDR3. Each record gives: J gene, D gene, clone size, V gene, CDR3 protein, CDR3 DNA. A D gene is named only where the DNA matches it firmly. Only some rows state a clone size, as once, few, many or a class for expanded clones.

TRBJ2-7	TRBD1	-	TRBV5-5	CASSSGQGAGEQYF	TGTGCCAGCAGCTCGGGACAGGGGGCCGGCGAGCAGTACTTC
TRBJ2-3	TRBD1	few	TRBV20-1	CRGQGTDTQYF	TGCAGAGGACAGGGGACAGATACGCAGTATTTT
TRBJ2-7	TRBD2	-	TRBV19	CASGQSGRAYEQYF	TGTGCCTCCGGGCAGAGCGGGAGGGCCTACGAGCAGTACTTC
TRBJ2-7	TRBD1	-	TRBV27	CASSAWTGGADEQYF	TGTGCCAGCAGTGCCTGGACAGGGGGTGCGGACGAGCAGTACTTC
TRBJ2-7	TRBD2	-	TRBV4-2	CASSQTSGNLTQYF	TGTGCCAGCAGCCAGACTAGCGGGAATCTTACGCAGTACTTC
TRBJ2-7	-	-	TRBV5-6	CASSSSQAYEQYF	TGTGCCAGCAGCTCCTCACAGGCCTACGAGCAGTACTTC
TRBJ2-3	TRBD2	-	TRBV5-1	CASSWGGRGTDTQYF	TGCGCCAGCAGCTGGGGCGGGAGGGGCACAGATACGCAGTATTTT
TRBJ1-1	TRBD1	-	TRBV29-1	CSEHRGVGTEAFF	TGCAGCGAACACAGGGGTGTCGGGACTGAAGCTTTCTTT
TRBJ2-5	TRBD1	-	TRBV4-2	CASSQARFGTGIETQYF	TGTGCCAGCAGCCAAGCTAGGTTTGGGACAGGGATTGAGACCCAGTACTTC
TRBJ1-1	-	-	TRBV15	CATSSTPRRENTEAFF	TGTGCCACCAGCAGTACTCCTCGCAGGGAAAACACTGAAGCTTTCTTT
TRBJ2-7	-	few	TRBV28	CASSLRGYEQYF	TGTGCCAGCAGTCTTCGAGGTTACGAGCAGTACTTC
TRBJ2-7	-	-	TRBV5-6	CASSLFGRGDSYEQYF	TGTGCCAGCAGCTTGTTCGGCAGGGGGGACTCCTACGAGCAGTACTTC
TRBJ1-4	-	-	TRBV27	CASRGQRTATNEKLFF	TGTGCCAGCAGAGGACAGAGAACTGCAACTAATGAAAAACTGTTTTTT
TRBJ2-3	-	-	TRBV5-4	CASSLGTRTDTQYF	TGTGCCAGCAGCTTGGGGACTCGCACAGATACGCAGTATTTT
TRBJ1-3	TRBD1	-	TRBV6-1	CASSQFQGGGNTIYF	TGTGCCAGCAGTCAGTTCCAGGGGGGCGGAAACACCATATATTTT
TRBJ2-3	TRBD2	-	TRBV7-8	CASSFVGAAGEVTDTQYF	TGTGCCAGCAGCTTCGTTGGAGCAGCGGGAGAGGTGACAGATACGCAGTATTTT
TRBJ1-5	-	-	TRBV4-3	CASSQEPGYNQPQHF	TGCGCCAGCAGCCAAGAACCGGGGTACAATCAGCCCCAGCATTTT
TRBJ2-3	TRBD2	-	TRBV7-4	CASSPRRASGRFTDTQYF	TGTGCCAGCAGCCCCCGGCGGGCTAGCGGGAGATTCACAGATACGCAGTATTTT
TRBJ2-7	TRBD2	-	TRBV6-1	CASSEATSESYEQYF	TGTGCCAGCAGTGAAGCGACTAGCGAGTCCTACGAGCAGTACTTC
TRBJ2-7	TRBD2	-	TRBV7-2	CASSLEVSGRSRSYEQYF	TGTGCCAGCAGCTTAGAGGTTAGCGGGAGATCCCGAAGCTACGAGCAGTACTTC
TRBJ2-2	-	-	TRBV4-3	CASSPGTLNTGELFF	TGCGCCAGCAGCCCCGGGACATTGAACACCGGGGAGCTGTTTTTT
TRBJ2-7	-	-	TRBV14	CASSLGGVITYEQYF	TGTGCCAGCAGCCTAGGCGGAGTAATAACCTACGAGCAGTACTTC
TRBJ2-5	TRBD2	-	TRBV28	CASSSLAGWVETQYF	TGTGCCAGCAGTTCACTAGCGGGCTGGGTAGAGACCCAGTACTTC
TRBJ2-2	TRBD2	-	TRBV18	CASSPRRGAGDTGELFF	TGTGCCAGCTCACCCCGTCGAGGAGCGGGGGACACCGGGGAGCTGTTTTTT
TRBJ2-1	TRBD2	-	TRBV19	CASSITLAGGYNEQFF	TGTGCCAGTAGTATAACACTAGCGGGAGGGTACAATGAGCAGTTCTTC
TRBJ1-5	-	-	TRBV19	CASSFLGGNRQPQHF	TGTGCCAGTAGTTTCCTGGGGGGGAATCGGCAGCCCCAGCATTTT
TRBJ2-7	-	few	TRBV2	CASRTSQGRKGEQYF	TGTGCCAGCAGGACTTCACAGGGGAGGAAGGGCGAGCAGTACTTC
TRBJ2-7	-	few	TRBV10-3	CAISDQLNVRLVYEQYF	TGTGCCATCAGTGATCAACTCAACGTGAGGCTAGTCTACGAGCAGTACTTC
TRBJ2-7	TRBD2	-	TRBV14	CASSQELAGRYEQYF	TGTGCCAGCAGCCAGGAACTAGCGGGAAGATACGAGCAGTACTTC
TRBJ2-3	TRBD2	-	TRBV5-4	CASSLLAGGIEPTDTQYF	TGTGCCAGCAGCCTACTAGCGGGAGGGATAGAGCCGACAGATACGCAGTATTTT
TRBJ1-5	TRBD1	-	TRBV6-5	CASSSRDRPDQPQHF	TGTGCCAGCAGTTCCAGGGACAGACCTGATCAGCCCCAGCATTTT
TRBJ1-1	-	-	TRBV6-5	CASSYSNGGERTEAFF	TGTGCCAGCAGTTACTCGAACGGGGGTGAACGGACTGAAGCTTTCTTT
TRBJ2-7	-	-	TRBV4-3	CASSSSPANYEQYF	TGCGCCAGCAGCTCTTCCCCAGCGAACTACGAGCAGTACTTC
TRBJ2-7	-	-	TRBV11-3	CASSLGAPTLPPGEQYF	TGTGCCAGCAGCTTAGGAGCCCCCACTTTACCCCCGGGGGAGCAGTACTTC
TRBJ2-5	TRBD2	few	TRBV7-9	CASSLRTGGETQYF	TGTGCCAGCAGTCTTAGGACGGGAGGAGAGACCCAGTACTTC
TRBJ2-3	-	-	TRBV9	CASSDRVPSGTDTQYF	TGTGCCAGCAGCGACCGGGTGCCCTCGGGTACAGATACGCAGTATTTT
TRBJ1-1	TRBD1	few	TRBV5-6	CASSLGEKRPGGPNTEAFF	TGTGCCAGCAGCTTGGGAGAAAAGCGTCCAGGGGGCCCGAACACTGAAGCTTTCTTT
TRBJ2-7	-	-	TRBV6-5	CASSYSRDEQYF	TGTGCCAGCAGTTACTCCAGGGACGAGCAGTACTTC
TRBJ2-3	-	-	TRBV5-6	CASALSRSFHTDTQYF	TGTGCCAGCGCCTTATCTCGGTCATTCCACACAGATACGCAGTATTTT
TRBJ2-7	TRBD2	once	TRBV6-5	CASSFASGRSEQYF	TGTGCCAGCAGTTTTGCTAGCGGGAGGAGTGAGCAGTACTTC
TRBJ2-1	-	once	TRBV14	CASSQDSRGYNEQFF	TGTGCCAGCAGCCAAGATTCTAGGGGCTACAATGAGCAGTTCTTC
TRBJ1-2	TRBD1	-	TRBV7-6	CASSLVSAEGSRDRTYGYTF	TGTGCCAGCAGCTTAGTTTCGGCCGAAGGTAGCCGGGACAGGACTTATGGCTACACCTTC
TRBJ2-3	TRBD1	once	TRBV5-1	CASSLAGGQALWDTQYF	TGCGCCAGCAGCTTGGCCGGGGGACAGGCGCTCTGGGATACGCAGTATTTT
TRBJ2-5	-	-	TRBV11-3	CASSPTHRVGETQYF	TGTGCCAGCAGCCCCACCCACAGGGTCGGAGAGACCCAGTACTTC
TRBJ2-5	TRBD2	-	TRBV6-5	CASSYSAGAQETQYF	TGTGCCAGCAGTTACTCGGCGGGAGCTCAAGAGACCCAGTACTTC
TRBJ1-1	TRBD1	-	TRBV28	CASSLPGQGGSEAFF	TGTGCCAGCAGCTTACCGGGACAGGGGGGTTCTGAAGCTTTCTTT
TRBJ2-1	TRBD1	-	TRBV5-1	CASSLGAGGYNEQFF	TGCGCCAGCAGCTTGGGGGCAGGGGGCTACAATGAGCAGTTCTTC
TRBJ1-1	-	few	TRBV29-1	CSVEFGGTEAFF	TGCAGCGTTGAATTCGGGGGTACTGAAGCTTTCTTT
TRBJ2-1	-	-	TRBV4-1	CASSLSRGGPPNEQFF	TGCGCCAGCAGCCTAAGTAGGGGGGGCCCGCCCAATGAGCAGTTCTTC
TRBJ2-5	TRBD2	-	TRBV11-3	CASSLGRLAGEGGTETQYF	TGTGCCAGCAGCTTAGGGCGACTAGCGGGAGAAGGCGGGACAGAGACCCAGTACTTC
TRBJ1-2	-	-	TRBV5-1	CASSCITGLCPRANYGYTF	TGCGCCAGCAGCTGTATAACAGGGTTGTGCCCCCGCGCTAACTATGGCTACACCTTC
TRBJ2-7	-	-	TRBV19	CASSITPGPGRGEQYF	TGTGCCAGTAGTATAACCCCTGGGCCAGGGCGGGGCGAGCAGTACTTC
TRBJ2-7	TRBD1	-	TRBV7-9	CASSLASEGAHEQYF	TGTGCCAGCAGCTTAGCGTCCGAGGGGGCTCACGAGCAGTACTTC
TRBJ2-7	-	few	TRBV6-5	CASRGGGGNEQYF	TGTGCCAGCAGGGGCGGGGGCGGGAACGAGCAGTACTTC
TRBJ2-5	TRBD2	-	TRBV10-3	CAISESGLAAGVPQYF	TGTGCCATCAGTGAGTCAGGACTAGCGGCAGGCGTCCCCCAGTACTTC
TRBJ2-7	-	-	TRBV5-4	CASSSTDRPVSEQYF	TGTGCCAGCAGCTCAACCGACAGGCCCGTCAGCGAGCAGTACTTC
TRBJ1-5	-	-	TRBV15	CATSRGWAVPDSNQPQHF	TGTGCCACCAGCAGAGGCTGGGCAGTACCCGATAGCAATCAGCCCCAGCATTTT
TRBJ2-3	-	few	TRBV30	CAWRDSGSDTQYF	TGTGCCTGGAGGGACAGTGGGTCAGATACGCAGTATTTT
TRBJ2-5	-	once	TRBV11-2	CASSLDYLETQYF	TGTGCCAGCAGCTTAGATTATCTAGAGACCCAGTACTTC